The clone carrying this TCR beta chain showed up just a few times. Germline-derived CDR1 and CDR2 are SQVTM and ANQGSEA. The CDR3 covers 13 residues. The V gene end was trimmed by 6 bases and the J gene end by 7 bases; junction bases not matched to a gene: 7. This sample is part of a study of blood T cell repertoires in COVID-19. Across the study: Specimens from acute and convalescent COVID-19 originated in the United States, Italy and Spain. T cells, B-cell-depleted T cells, or PBMCs provided the cDNA or gDNA that served as material.

Authors' processing steps: Amplifying reference gene primers gave estimates of nucleated cell counts. Clones were read by immunoSEQ multiplex PCR, and TCRdb kept only the in-frame ones, dropping some. The DNA gave D and trimming, while V, J and clone size come from that table. The top ten hold around 9.5% of the sample, which has some 300,000 clones, roughly 90% seen once. What the recovered Cohort 3 donors had was two negative PCRs, clearance, or symptom resolution. Sequenced: PBMCs or T cells enriched from blood (not recorded which). This clonotype was obtained from a woman in her thirties or forties who had recovered from COVID-19. The rearrangement links TRBV29-1 to TRBJ2-7, with TRBD1 identical over 12 bases. The CDR3 nucleotides read TGCAGCGTACCGGGACAGGGGGCAAGGGAGCAGTACTTC. Amino acids: CSVPGQGAREQYF.